The table lists the clone carrying this TCR beta chain with a few counts. Its antigen remains unknown. Via MiXCR, TCRdb re-called the 5' RACE reads, giving one row per CDR3 protein. The profile shows about 530,000 distinct CDR3 sequences, more than 20% of them singletons. Trimming took 7 bases from V and 2 from J, leaving 7 bases between them. From germline, CDR1 is SNHLY and CDR2 FYNNEI. The CDR3 extends over 12 amino acids. The entry originates in a study of identical twins. Overall study results and limits: Low generation probability was overrepresented in out-of-frame alpha sequences shared by twins.

These same data were also listed under a study on yellow fever vaccine responses in identical twins.

This clonotype was obtained from a woman in her late teens or twenties in good health. The chain carries TRBV2 and TRBJ2-3, with D unresolved. The specimen was CD4+ T cells sorted from blood. The CDR3 DNA reads as TGTGCCAGCAAGTCCTCCACAGATACGCAGTATTTT. Protein: CASKSSTDTQYF.